The next 3 T cell receptor beta chains were all read from a single sample in a study of T cell responses to AZD1222 COVID-19 vaccine. Assay used: immunoSEQ multiplex PCR; TCRdb lists only in-frame clones, some missing. The data show around 99,000 clones, roughly 89% seen once. The specimen was peripheral blood, collected on day 0 of AZD1222 vaccination. These receptor sequences come from an adult in good health.

This rearrangement joins TRBV4-3 to TRBJ1-1; D gene uncertain. CDR3 size: 13 residues. CDR1 LGHNA and CDR2 YSLEER come from the germline V gene. Trimming shortened V by 4 bases and J by 1 base, and 7 bases separated the two germline ends. This chain's CDR3 is CASSLEWNTEAFF. CDR3 DNA: TGCGCCAGCAGCCTGGAGTGGAACACTGAAGCTTTCTTT.

The chain employs TRBV11-2 and TRBJ2-2; a weak D match, TRBD2 (5 bases). V lost 0 bases and J lost 0, with 14 bases in between. The CDR3 sequence is 18 residues long. Germline V CDR1 and CDR2: SGHAT, FQNNGV. The CDR3 DNA follows: TGTGCCAGCAGCTTAGATCCGAGGGCGAGAACGAACACCGGGGAGCTGTTTTTT. Protein: CASSLDPRARTNTGELFF. Supplemented by reference TRBV11-2 and TRBJ2-2, the full variable domain reads EAGVAQSPRYKIIEKRQSVAFWCNPISGHATLYWYQQILGQGPKLLIQFQNNGVVDDSQLPKDRFSAERLKGVDSTLKIQPAKLEDSAVYLCASSLDPRARTNTGELFFGEGSRLTVL.

V is TRBV7-9 and J is TRBJ1-2; D unresolved. The germline V and J ends were trimmed by 7 bases and 5 bases, with 8 bases remaining between them. There are 11 residues in the CDR3. In germline, CDR1 is SEHNR, CDR2 FQNEAQ (reference sequence). CDR3 amino acids: CASTEDYGYTF. The CDR3 DNA reads TGTGCCAGCACTGAAGATTATGGCTACACCTTC.